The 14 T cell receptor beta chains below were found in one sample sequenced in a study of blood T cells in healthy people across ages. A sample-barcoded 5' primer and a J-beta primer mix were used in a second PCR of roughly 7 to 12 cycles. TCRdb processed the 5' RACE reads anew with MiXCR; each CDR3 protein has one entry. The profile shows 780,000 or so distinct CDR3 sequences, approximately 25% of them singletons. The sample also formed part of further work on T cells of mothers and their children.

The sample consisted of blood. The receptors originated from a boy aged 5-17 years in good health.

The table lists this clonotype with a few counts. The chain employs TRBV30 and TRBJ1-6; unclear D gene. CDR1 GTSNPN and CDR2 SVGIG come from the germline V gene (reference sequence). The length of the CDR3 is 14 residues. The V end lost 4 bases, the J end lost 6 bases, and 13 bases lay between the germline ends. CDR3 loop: CAWNRAVGNSPLHF. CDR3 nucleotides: TGTGCCTGGAATAGGGCAGTGGGTAATTCACCCCTCCACTTT.

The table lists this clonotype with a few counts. CDR3 amino acids: CASSPIGSTSNGYTF. The CDR3 DNA reads TGTGCCAGCAGCCCCATAGGGTCGACGTCCAATGGCTACACCTTC. The J gene is TRBJ1-2, the V gene TRBV7-6, with D uncertain. The CDR3 has 15 amino acids. Trimming stripped 5 bases from V and 6 bases from J, with 19 bases between. CDR1 and CDR2 from the germline V gene are SGHVS and FNYEAQ.

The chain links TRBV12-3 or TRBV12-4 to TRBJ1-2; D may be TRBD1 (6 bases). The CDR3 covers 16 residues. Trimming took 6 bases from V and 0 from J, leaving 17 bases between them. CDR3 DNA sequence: TGTGCCAGCAGCTCGTCGAACAGGGAAGCTAACTATGGCTACACCTTC. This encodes CASSSSNREANYGYTF.

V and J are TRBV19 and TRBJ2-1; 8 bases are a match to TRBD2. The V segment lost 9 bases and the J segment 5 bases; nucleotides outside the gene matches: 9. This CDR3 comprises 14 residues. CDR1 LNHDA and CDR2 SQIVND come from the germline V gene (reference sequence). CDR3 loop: CASQAGGQNNEQFF. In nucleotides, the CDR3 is TGTGCCAGCCAGGCGGGGGGCCAGAACAATGAGCAGTTCTTC.

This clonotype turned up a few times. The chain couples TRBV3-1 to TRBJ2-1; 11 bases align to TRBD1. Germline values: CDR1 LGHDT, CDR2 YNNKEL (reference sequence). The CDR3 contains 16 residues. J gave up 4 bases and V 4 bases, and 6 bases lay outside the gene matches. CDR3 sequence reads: CASSRWTGGPYNEQFF. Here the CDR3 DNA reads TGTGCCAGCAGCCGTTGGACAGGGGGCCCTTACAATGAGCAGTTCTTC.

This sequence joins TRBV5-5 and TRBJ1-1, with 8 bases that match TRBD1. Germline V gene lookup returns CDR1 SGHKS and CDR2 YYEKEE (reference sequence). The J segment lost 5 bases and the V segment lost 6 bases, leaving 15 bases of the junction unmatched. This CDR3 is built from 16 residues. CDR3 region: CASNVATGTGWTEAFF. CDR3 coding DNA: TGTGCCAGCAACGTAGCAACCGGGACAGGTTGGACTGAAGCTTTCTTT.

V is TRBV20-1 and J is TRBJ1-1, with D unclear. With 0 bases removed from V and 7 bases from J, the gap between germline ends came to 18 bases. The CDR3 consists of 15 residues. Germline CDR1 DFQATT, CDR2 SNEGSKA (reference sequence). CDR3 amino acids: CSARDKHRSPVEAFF. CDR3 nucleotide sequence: TGCAGTGCTAGAGATAAACATAGGTCCCCGGTTGAAGCTTTCTTT.

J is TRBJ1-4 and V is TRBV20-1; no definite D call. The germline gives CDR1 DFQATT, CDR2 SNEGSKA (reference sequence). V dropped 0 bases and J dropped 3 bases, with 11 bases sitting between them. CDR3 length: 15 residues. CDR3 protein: CSARESVAPNEKLFF. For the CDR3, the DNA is TGCAGTGCTAGAGAGTCAGTTGCCCCTAATGAAAAACTGTTTTTT.

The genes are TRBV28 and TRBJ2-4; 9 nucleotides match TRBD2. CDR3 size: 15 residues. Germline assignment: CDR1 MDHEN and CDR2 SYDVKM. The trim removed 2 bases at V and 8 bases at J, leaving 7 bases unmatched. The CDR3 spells CASSLISGGGDIQYF. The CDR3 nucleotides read TGTGCCAGCAGTTTAATTAGCGGGGGAGGGGACATTCAGTACTTC.

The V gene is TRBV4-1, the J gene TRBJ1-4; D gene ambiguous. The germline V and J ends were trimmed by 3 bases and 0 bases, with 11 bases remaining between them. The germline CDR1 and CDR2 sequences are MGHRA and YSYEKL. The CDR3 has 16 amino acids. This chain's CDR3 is CASSQGISPTNEKLFF. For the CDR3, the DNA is TGCGCCAGCAGCCAGGGAATCTCCCCAACTAATGAAAAACTGTTTTTT.

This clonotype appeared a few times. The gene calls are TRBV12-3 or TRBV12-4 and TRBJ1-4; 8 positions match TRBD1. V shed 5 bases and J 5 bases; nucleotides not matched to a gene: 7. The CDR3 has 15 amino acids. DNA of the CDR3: TGTGCCAGCAGTGCGTCCCGGACAGGGAATGAAAAACTGTTTTTT. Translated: CASSASRTGNEKLFF.

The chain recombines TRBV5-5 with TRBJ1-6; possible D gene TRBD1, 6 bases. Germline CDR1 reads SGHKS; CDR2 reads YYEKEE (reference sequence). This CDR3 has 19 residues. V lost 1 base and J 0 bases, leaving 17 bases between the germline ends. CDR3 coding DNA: TGTGCCAGCAGCTTGACCCTACAGGGAACAAGCTCCTATAATTCACCCCTCCACTTT. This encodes CASSLTLQGTSSYNSPLHF. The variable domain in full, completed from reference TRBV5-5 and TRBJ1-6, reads DAGVTQSPTHLIKTRGQQVTLRCSPISGHKSVSWYQQVLGQGPQFIFQYYEKEERGRGNFPDRFSARQFPNYSSELNVNALLLGDSALYLCASSLTLQGTSSYNSPLHFGNGTRLTVT.

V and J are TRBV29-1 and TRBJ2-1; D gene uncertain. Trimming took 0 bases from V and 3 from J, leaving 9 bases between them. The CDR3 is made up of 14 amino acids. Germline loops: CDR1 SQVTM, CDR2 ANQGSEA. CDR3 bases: TGCAGCGTTGAAGATCGTGGGGTCTACAATGAGCAGTTCTTC. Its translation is CSVEDRGVYNEQFF.

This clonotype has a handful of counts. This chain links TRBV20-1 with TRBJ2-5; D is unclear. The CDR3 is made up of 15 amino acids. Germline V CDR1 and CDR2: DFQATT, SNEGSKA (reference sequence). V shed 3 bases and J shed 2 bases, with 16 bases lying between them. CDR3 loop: CSASLSTITQETQYF. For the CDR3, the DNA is TGCAGTGCTAGTCTCTCAACGATAACACAAGAGACCCAGTACTTC.